Below, 21 T cell receptor beta chains from the same sample are listed, as sequenced in a study of CD8+ T cells in alopecia areata. Sequencing relied on a cDNA template that was reverse transcribed from extracted RNA. Method: immunoSEQ multiplex PCR; TCRdb's copy keeps in-frame clones and lacks some. The sample lists around 140,000 clones, roughly 61% occurring once. Sequencing used CD4+ T cells sorted from blood, obtained at week 0. The receptors come from a human donor with alopecia areata.

The rearrangement uses TRBV10-2 and TRBJ2-3; TRBD2 agrees at 7 bases. This CDR3 spans 18 amino acids. Trimming at V came to 2 bases and at J to 0 bases, leaving 11 bases not matched to a gene. Per germline, CDR1 WSHSY and CDR2 SAAADI. In DNA, the CDR3 is TGCGCCAGCAGTGAGGGTGCGGGGGTTAAACCTAGCACAGATACGCAGTATTTT. Protein product: CASSEGAGVKPSTDTQYF.

J is TRBJ2-7 and V is TRBV29-1; no firm D call. The CDR3 length is 13 residues. The germline V gene has CDR1 SQVTM and CDR2 ANQGSEA. V was trimmed by 3 bases and J by 2 bases, leaving 11 bases between them. The CDR3, as DNA: TGCAGCGTTGAGGACGACTTTACCTACGAGCAGTACTTC. It specifies CSVEDDFTYEQYF.

The chain uses TRBV30 and TRBJ1-2, with TRBD1 as a possible D gene (6 bases). The CDR3 has 13 residues. V lost 0 bases to trimming and J lost 4 bases, with 9 bases between them. From germline, CDR1 is GTSNPN and CDR2 SVGIG (reference sequence). The CDR3 DNA is TGTGCCTGGAGTGTAATACAGGGCTATGGCTACACCTTC. Translated: CAWSVIQGYGYTF.

The chain couples TRBV30 to TRBJ2-5, with 8 bases matching TRBD1. Matching the DNA end better, TRBJ2-7 makes the J call doubtful. This CDR3 has 13 residues. Germline CDR1 GTSNPN, CDR2 SVGIG (reference sequence). The CDR3 loop is CAWSVTGGYEQYF. DNA for the CDR3: TGTGCCTGGAGTGTAACAGGGGGCTACGAGCAGTACTTC.

V and J are TRBV30 and TRBJ2-6; the D is unclear. CDR1 and CDR2 (germline): GTSNPN, SVGIG (reference sequence). The V gene lost 3 bases and the J gene lost 2 bases, with 8 bases spanning the gap. The CDR3 is 14 residues long. The CDR3 protein is CAWSAVPGANVLTF. The CDR3 DNA is TGTGCCTGGAGCGCCGTCCCTGGGGCCAACGTCCTGACTTTC.

A few counts support this clone. The chain carries TRBV29-1 and TRBJ1-5, with D uncertain. Germline V lookup: CDR1 SQVTM, CDR2 ANQGSEA. V lost 7 bases and J lost 7, with 14 bases in between. This CDR3 spans 12 amino acids. The CDR3 DNA sequence: TGCAGCGGCTCTGATACCGGGCAGCCCCAGCATTTT. Translated, it gives CSGSDTGQPQHF.

J is TRBJ2-7 and V is TRBV4-2; 11 bases are a match to TRBD2. This CDR3 comprises 15 residues. Germline assignment: CDR1 LGHNA and CDR2 YNFKEQ. Trimming removed 0 bases from V and 3 bases from J; junction bases left unmatched: 1. CDR3 bases: TGTGCCAGCAGCCAAGATGGGACTAGCGGCTACGAGCAGTACTTC. Its translation: CASSQDGTSGYEQYF.

This clone has just one count. The rearrangement uses TRBV6-1 and TRBJ1-2; 11 bases align to TRBD1. Germline loops: CDR1 MNHNS, CDR2 SASEGT. With V trimmed by 5 bases and J by 7 bases, 9 bases remained unmatched. This CDR3 is built from 15 residues. In DNA, the CDR3 is TGTGCCAGCAGTTCGGACAGGGGGCGCGGGGCTGGCTACACCTTC. Translating it yields CASSSDRGRGAGYTF.

J is TRBJ2-4 and V is TRBV7-9; TRBD1 is a possible D gene (6 bases). CDR1 and CDR2 (germline): SEHNR, FQNEAQ (reference sequence). The CDR3 loop spans 15 amino acids. Trimming took 3 bases from V and 0 from J, leaving 9 bases between them. The chain's CDR3 is CASSLRGIAKNIQYF. CDR3 in DNA: TGTGCCAGCAGCTTGAGGGGGATAGCCAAAAACATTCAGTACTTC.

The V gene is TRBV7-6, the J gene TRBJ1-6; D remains ambiguous. There are 16 residues in the CDR3. V gave up 1 base and J gave up 0 bases, with 7 bases separating them. The V gene's germline CDR1 is SGHVS and CDR2 FNYEAQ. CDR3 amino acids: CASSLDSGSYNSPLHF. CDR3 DNA: TGTGCCAGCAGCTTAGACTCTGGCTCCTATAATTCACCCCTCCACTTT.

This chain connects TRBV11-2 to TRBJ2-1; 7 bases are shared with TRBD2. The CDR3 length is 12 residues. Unmatched junction bases numbered 5, after V lost 6 bases and J lost 9 bases. Germline V gene lookup returns CDR1 SGHAT and CDR2 FQNNGV. This CDR3 reads CASRSTGGEQFF. The CDR3 region has the DNA TGTGCCAGCAGATCTACGGGAGGTGAGCAGTTCTTC.

The V call is TRBV4-3, the J call TRBJ2-5; D gene unclear. Germline V gene sequence: CDR1 LGHNA, CDR2 YSLEER. This CDR3 contains 15 residues. V gave up 0 bases and J gave up 2 bases, with 10 bases separating them. CDR3 protein: CASSQDQGLQETQYF. CDR3 nucleotides: TGCGCCAGCAGCCAAGATCAAGGGTTACAAGAGACCCAGTACTTC.

The chain links TRBV5-1 to TRBJ2-5; weak D call: TRBD2 (6 bases). The length of the CDR3 is 14 residues. V was pared by 0 bases and J by 2 bases, with 8 bases between. Germline V gene sequence: CDR1 SGHRS, CDR2 YFSETQ. The CDR3 loop reads CASSLGGGQETQYF. The CDR3 nucleotides read TGCGCCAGCAGCTTGGGTGGGGGGCAAGAGACCCAGTACTTC.

The V call is TRBV29-1, the J call TRBJ2-7; TRBD2 agrees at 13 bases. Unmatched junction bases numbered 13, after V lost 6 bases and J lost 11 bases. Germline V gene data show CDR1 as SQVTM and CDR2 as ANQGSEA. The CDR3 contains 14 residues. CDR3 bases: TGCAGCGTACACAGGACTAGCGGGGGAAGGAAGGAGTACTTC. Protein sequence: CSVHRTSGGRKEYF.

This clone has just a few counts. The chain recombines TRBV18 with TRBJ1-6; D gene ambiguous. Trimming took 2 bases from V and 0 from J, leaving 8 bases between them. The CDR3 contains 16 residues. CDR1 is KGHSH and CDR2 is LQKENI in the germline V gene. The CDR3 DNA sequence: TGTGCCAGCTCACCAGGCTCGGACTCCTATAATTCACCCCTCCACTTT. Translation: CASSPGSDSYNSPLHF. Based on the CDR3 plus reference TRBV18 and TRBJ1-6, the full variable domain is NAGVMQNPRHLVRRRGQEARLRCSPMKGHSHVYWYRQLPEEGLKFMVYLQKENIIDESGMPKERFSAEFPKEGPSILRIQQVVRGDSAAYFCASSPGSDSYNSPLHFGNGTRLTVT.

A few counts support this clone. The V call is TRBV27, the J call TRBJ1-6; no clear D gene. Germline V CDR1 and CDR2: MNHEY, SMNVEV (reference sequence). V was shortened by 3 bases and J by 8 bases, with 11 bases between the two germline ends. CDR3 size: 14 residues. The CDR3 protein is CASSLRVIDSPLHF. DNA for the CDR3: TGTGCCAGCAGTTTGAGGGTTATAGATTCACCCCTCCACTTT.

V usage is TRBV6-5 and J usage is TRBJ1-5; tentative D call: TRBD1 (6 bases). Germline CDR1 MNHEY, CDR2 SVGAGI. The germline V and J ends were trimmed by 6 bases and 0 bases, with 12 bases remaining between them. The CDR3 contains 15 residues. This CDR3 reads CASRPGQYSNQPQHF. DNA for the CDR3: TGTGCCAGCAGACCCGGACAGTATAGCAATCAGCCCCAGCATTTT.

A few counts support this clone. This CDR3 is CASSRTGGNTEAFF. CDR3 in DNA: TGTGCCAGCAGCCGGACAGGAGGGAACACTGAAGCTTTCTTT. The rearrangement uses TRBV6-5 and TRBJ1-1; the match to TRBD1 covers 7 bases. J lost 1 base, V lost 6 bases, and 5 bases had no gene match. This CDR3 has 14 residues. CDR1 is MNHEY and CDR2 is SVGAGI in the germline V gene.

V usage is TRBV5-1 and J usage is TRBJ2-7; 8 bases match TRBD2. The CDR3 covers 15 residues. The V and J ends lost 2 bases and 0 bases, in that order; junction bases with no gene match: 4. The germline V gene has CDR1 SGHRS and CDR2 YFSETQ. In nucleotides, the CDR3 is TGCGCCAGCAGCTTTAGCGGGGTGAGCTCCTACGAGCAGTACTTC. Translation: CASSFSGVSSYEQYF.

This rearrangement joins TRBV7-9 to TRBJ2-6, with D possibly TRBD1 on 5 matching bases. V was clipped by 2 bases and J by 4 bases, with 12 bases between them. The CDR3 sequence is 16 residues long. Per the germline V gene, CDR1 is SEHNR and CDR2 is FQNEAQ (reference sequence). CDR3 amino acids: CASSLQGMSGANVLTF. CDR3 in DNA: TGTGCCAGCAGCTTACAGGGAATGTCAGGGGCCAACGTCCTGACTTTC. Full variable domain (remainder filled in from reference TRBV7-9 and TRBJ2-6): DTGVSQNPRHKITKRGQNVTFRCDPISEHNRLYWYRQTLGQGPEFLTYFQNEAQLEKSRLLSDRFSAERPKGSFSTLEIQRTEQGDSAMYLCASSLQGMSGANVLTFGAGSRLTVL.

V and J are TRBV6-5 and TRBJ1-6; D gene ambiguous. V was clipped by 0 bases and J by 0 bases, with 6 bases between them. The length of the CDR3 is 16 residues. Germline V CDR1 and CDR2: MNHEY, SVGAGI. CDR3 sequence (DNA): TGTGCCAGCAGTTACTCGTGGAGCTCCTATAATTCACCCCTCCACTTT. Its translation: CASSYSWSSYNSPLHF.